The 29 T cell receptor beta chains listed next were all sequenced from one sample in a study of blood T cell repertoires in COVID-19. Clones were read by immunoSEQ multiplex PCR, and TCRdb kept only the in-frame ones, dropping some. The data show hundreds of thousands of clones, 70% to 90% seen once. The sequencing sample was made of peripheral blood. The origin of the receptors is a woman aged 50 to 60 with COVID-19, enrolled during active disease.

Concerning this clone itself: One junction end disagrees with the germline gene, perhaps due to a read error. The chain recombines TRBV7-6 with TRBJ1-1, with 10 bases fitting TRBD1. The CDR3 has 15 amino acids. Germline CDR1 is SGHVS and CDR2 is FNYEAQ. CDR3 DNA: TGTGCCAGCAGCCTAGCACGGACAGGGGGAACTGAAGCTTTCTTT. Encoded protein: CASSLARTGGTEAFF.

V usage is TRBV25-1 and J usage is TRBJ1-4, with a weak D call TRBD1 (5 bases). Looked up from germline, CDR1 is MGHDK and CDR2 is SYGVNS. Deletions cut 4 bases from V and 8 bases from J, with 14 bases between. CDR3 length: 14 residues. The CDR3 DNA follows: TGTGCCAGCAGTGTCCCCGACAGTGGAGAAAAACTGTTTTTT. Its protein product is CASSVPDSGEKLFF.

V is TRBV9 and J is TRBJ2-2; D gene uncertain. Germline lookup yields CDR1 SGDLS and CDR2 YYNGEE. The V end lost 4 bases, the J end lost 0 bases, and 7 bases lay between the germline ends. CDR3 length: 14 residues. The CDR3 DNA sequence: TGTGCCAGCAGCCCCCAGGCGAACACCGGGGAGCTGTTTTTT. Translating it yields CASSPQANTGELFF.

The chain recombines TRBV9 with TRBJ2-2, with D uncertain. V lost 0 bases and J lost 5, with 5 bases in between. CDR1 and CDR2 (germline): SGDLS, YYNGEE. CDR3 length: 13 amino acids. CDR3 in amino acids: CASSVGVTGELFF. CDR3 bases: TGTGCCAGCAGCGTAGGAGTAACCGGGGAGCTGTTTTTT.

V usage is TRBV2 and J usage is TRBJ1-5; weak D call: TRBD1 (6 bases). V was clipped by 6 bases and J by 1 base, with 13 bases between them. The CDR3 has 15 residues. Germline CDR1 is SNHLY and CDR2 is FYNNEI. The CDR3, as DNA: TGTGCCAGCAGCCAGCAGGGGTTGAGCAATCAGCCCCAGCATTTT. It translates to CASSQQGLSNQPQHF.

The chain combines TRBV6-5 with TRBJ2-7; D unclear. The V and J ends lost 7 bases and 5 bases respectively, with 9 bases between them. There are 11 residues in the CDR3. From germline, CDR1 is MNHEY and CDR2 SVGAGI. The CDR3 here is CASTRLDEQYF. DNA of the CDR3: TGTGCCAGCACCCGGTTGGACGAGCAGTACTTC.

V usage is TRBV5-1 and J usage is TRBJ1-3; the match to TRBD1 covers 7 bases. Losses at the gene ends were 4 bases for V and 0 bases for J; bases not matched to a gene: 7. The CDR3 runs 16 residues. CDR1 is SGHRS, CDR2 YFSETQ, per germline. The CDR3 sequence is CASSRAQGSSGNTIYF. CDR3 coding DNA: TGCGCCAGCAGCCGAGCACAGGGGAGCTCTGGAAACACCATATATTTT.

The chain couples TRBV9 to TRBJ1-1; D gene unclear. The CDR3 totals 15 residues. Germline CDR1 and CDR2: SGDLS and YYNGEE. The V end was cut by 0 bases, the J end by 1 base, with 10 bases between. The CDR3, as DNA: TGTGCCAGCAGCGTAGAGCCGGGTCGGAACACTGAAGCTTTCTTT. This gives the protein CASSVEPGRNTEAFF.

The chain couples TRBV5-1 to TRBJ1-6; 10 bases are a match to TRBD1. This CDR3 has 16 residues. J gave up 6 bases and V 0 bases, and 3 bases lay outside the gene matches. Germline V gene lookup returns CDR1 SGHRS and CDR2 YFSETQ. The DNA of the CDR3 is TGCGCCAGCAGCTTGGGGGACAGGGGAGGTAATTCACCCCTCCACTTT. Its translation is CASSLGDRGGNSPLHF.

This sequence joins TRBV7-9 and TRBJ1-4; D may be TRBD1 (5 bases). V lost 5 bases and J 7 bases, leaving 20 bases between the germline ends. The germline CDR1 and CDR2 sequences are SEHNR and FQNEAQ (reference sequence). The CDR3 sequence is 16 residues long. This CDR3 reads CASSRGRSVSSEKLFF. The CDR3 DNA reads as TGTGCCAGCAGCCGGGGGAGGAGTGTCTCATCTGAAAAACTGTTTTTT.

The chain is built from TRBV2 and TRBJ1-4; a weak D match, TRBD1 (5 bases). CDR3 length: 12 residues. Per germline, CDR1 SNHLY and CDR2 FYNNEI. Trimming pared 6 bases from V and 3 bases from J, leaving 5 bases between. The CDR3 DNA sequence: TGTGCCAGCAGAGGGGCTAATGAAAAACTGTTTTTT. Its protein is CASRGANEKLFF.

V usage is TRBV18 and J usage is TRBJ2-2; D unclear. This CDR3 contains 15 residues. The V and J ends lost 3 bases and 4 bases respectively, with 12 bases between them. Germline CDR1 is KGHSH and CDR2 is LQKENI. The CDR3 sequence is CASSPGEVLTGELFF. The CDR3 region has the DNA TGTGCCAGCTCACCCGGTGAGGTCCTCACCGGGGAGCTGTTTTTT. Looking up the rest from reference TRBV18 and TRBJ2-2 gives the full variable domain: NAGVMQNPRHLVRRRGQEARLRCSPMKGHSHVYWYRQLPEEGLKFMVYLQKENIIDESGMPKERFSAEFPKEGPSILRIQQVVRGDSAAYFCASSPGEVLTGELFFGEGSRLTVL.

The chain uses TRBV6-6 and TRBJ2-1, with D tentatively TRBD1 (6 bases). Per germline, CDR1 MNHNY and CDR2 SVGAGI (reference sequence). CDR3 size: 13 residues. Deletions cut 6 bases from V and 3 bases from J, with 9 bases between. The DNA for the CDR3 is TGTGCCAGCAGGGACAGCAACTACAATGAGCAGTTCTTC. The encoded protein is CASRDSNYNEQFF.

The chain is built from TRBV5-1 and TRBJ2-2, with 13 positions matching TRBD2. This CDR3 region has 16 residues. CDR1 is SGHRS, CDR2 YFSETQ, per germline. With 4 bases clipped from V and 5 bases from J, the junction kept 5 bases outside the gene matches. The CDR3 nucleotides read TGCGCCAGCAGCCCGGGACTAGCGGGGAGGACCGGGGAGCTGTTTTTT. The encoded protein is CASSPGLAGRTGELFF.

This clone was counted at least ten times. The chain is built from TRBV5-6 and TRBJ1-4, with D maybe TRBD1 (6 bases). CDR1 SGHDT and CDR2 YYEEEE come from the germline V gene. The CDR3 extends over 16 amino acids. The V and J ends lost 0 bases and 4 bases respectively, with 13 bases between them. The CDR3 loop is CASSLVVDRINEKLFF. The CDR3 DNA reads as TGTGCCAGCAGCTTGGTGGTGGACAGAATTAATGAAAAACTGTTTTTT.

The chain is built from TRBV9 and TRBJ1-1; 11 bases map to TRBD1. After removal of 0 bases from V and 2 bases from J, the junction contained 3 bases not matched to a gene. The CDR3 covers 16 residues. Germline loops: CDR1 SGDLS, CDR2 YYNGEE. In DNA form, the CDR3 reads TGTGCCAGCAGCGTAGGGACAGGGGGCGAAAACACTGAAGCTTTCTTT. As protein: CASSVGTGGENTEAFF. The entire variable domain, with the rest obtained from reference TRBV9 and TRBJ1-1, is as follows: DSGVTQTPKHLITATGQRVTLRCSPRSGDLSVYWYQQSLDQGLQFLIQYYNGEERAKGNILERFSAQQFPDLHSELNLSSLELGDSALYFCASSVGTGGENTEAFFGQGTRLTVV.

The CDR3 here is CAWSVGSLAGATDTQYF. Written as DNA, the CDR3 is TGTGCCTGGAGTGTAGGGTCACTAGCGGGGGCCACAGATACGCAGTATTTT. This rearrangement joins TRBV30 to TRBJ2-3; 11 bases agree with TRBD2. The V gene's germline CDR1 is GTSNPN and CDR2 SVGIG (reference sequence). The CDR3 is 17 amino acids. The junction had 7 bases not matched to a gene; V was cut back by 0 bases and J by 2 bases.

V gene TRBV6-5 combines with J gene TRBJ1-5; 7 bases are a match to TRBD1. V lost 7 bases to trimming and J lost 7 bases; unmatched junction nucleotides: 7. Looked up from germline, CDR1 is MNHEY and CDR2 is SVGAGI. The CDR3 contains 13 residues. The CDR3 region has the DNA TGTGCCAGCACGAGGACAGGATACCAGCCCCAGCATTTT. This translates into CASTRTGYQPQHF.

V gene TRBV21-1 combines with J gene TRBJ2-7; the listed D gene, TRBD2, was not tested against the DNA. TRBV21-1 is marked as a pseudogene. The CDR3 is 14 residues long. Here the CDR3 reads CASRREAGTYEQYF. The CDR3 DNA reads TGTGCCAGCCGGCGAGAGGCGGGGACCTACGAGCAGTACTTC.

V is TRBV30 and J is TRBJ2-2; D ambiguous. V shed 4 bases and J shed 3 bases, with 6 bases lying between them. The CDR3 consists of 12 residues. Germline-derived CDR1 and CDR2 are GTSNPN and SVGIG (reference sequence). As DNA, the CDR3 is TGTGCCTGGACTCGGGACACCGGGGAGCTGTTTTTT. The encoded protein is CAWTRDTGELFF.

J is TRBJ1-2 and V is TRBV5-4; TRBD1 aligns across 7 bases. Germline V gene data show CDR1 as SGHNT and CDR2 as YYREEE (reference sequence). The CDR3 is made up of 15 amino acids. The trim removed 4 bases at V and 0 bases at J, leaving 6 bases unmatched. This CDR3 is CASSHATGANYGYTF. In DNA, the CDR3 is TGTGCCAGCAGCCATGCCACAGGGGCTAACTATGGCTACACCTTC.

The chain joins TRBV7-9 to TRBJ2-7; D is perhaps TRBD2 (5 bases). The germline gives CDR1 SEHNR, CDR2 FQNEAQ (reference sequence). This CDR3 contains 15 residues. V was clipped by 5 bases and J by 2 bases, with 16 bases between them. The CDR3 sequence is CASSPPGGPTYEQYF. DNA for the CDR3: TGTGCCAGCAGCCCGCCCGGAGGACCTACCTACGAGCAGTACTTC.

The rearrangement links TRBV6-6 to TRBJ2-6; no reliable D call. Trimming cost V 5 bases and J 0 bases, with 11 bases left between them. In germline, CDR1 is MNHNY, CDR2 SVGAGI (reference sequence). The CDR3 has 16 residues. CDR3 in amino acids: CASSARLFSGANVLTF. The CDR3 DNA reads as TGTGCCAGCAGTGCCAGGTTGTTCTCTGGGGCCAACGTCCTGACTTTC.

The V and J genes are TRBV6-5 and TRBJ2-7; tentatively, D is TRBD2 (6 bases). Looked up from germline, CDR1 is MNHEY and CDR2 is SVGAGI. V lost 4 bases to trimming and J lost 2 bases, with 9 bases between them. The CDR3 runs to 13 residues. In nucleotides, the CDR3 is TGTGCCAGCAGTTTGGGACTTACCTACGAGCAGTACTTC. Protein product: CASSLGLTYEQYF.

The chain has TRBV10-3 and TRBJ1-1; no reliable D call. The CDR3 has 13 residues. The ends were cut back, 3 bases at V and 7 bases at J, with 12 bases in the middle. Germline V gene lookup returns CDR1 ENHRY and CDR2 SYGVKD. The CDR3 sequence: CAISEGEEDEAFF. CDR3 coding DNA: TGTGCCATCAGTGAAGGAGAAGAGGATGAAGCTTTCTTT.

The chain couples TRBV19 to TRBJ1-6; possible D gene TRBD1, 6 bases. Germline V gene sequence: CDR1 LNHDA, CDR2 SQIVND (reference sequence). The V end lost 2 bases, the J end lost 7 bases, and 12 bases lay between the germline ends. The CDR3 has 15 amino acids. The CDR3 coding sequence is TGTGCCAGTAGTATATATGACAGGACCAATTCACCCCTCCACTTT. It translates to CASSIYDRTNSPLHF. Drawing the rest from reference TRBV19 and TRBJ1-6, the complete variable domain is DGGITQSPKYLFRKEGQNVTLSCEQNLNHDAMYWYRQDPGQGLRLIYYSQIVNDFQKGDIAEGYSVSREKKESFPLTVTSAQKNPTAFYLCASSIYDRTNSPLHFGNGTRLTVT.

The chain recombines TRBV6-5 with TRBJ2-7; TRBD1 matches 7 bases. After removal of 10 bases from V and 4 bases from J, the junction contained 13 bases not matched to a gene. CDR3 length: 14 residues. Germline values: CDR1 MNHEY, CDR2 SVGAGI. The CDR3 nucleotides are TGTGCCACCCGATTTGGACAGGAAGGTTACGAGCAGTACTTC. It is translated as CATRFGQEGYEQYF.

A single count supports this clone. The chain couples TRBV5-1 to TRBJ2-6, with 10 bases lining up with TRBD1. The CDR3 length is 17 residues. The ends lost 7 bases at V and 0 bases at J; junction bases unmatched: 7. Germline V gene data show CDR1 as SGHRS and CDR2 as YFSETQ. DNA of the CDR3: TGCGCCAGCTGGGGGACAGGGGCTGCCTCTGGGGCCAACGTCCTGACTTTC. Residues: CASWGTGAASGANVLTF.

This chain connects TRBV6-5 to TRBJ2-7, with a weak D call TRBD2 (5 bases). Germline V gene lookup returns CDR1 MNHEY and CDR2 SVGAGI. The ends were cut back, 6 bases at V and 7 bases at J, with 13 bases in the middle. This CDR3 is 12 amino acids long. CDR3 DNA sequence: TGTGCCAGCAGAAGGCGCGAGGGAGAGCAGTACTTC. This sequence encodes CASRRREGEQYF.